Shown below are 17 T cell receptor beta chains from a single sample sequenced in a study of beta chain features in type 1 diabetes. Expressed TCRB transcripts were sequenced because the isolated RNA had all been reverse transcribed beforehand. TCRdb keeps only in-frame clones here, not all; method: immunoSEQ multiplex PCR. The sample comprises hundreds of thousands of clones, about 16% of which are singletons, and approximately 0.093% rests with the top ten. The sequencing sample was made of naive CD4+ T cells from blood. The origin of the receptors is a man aged 18 to 30 in good health.

This rearrangement joins TRBV27 to TRBJ1-2, with a possible D match to TRBD1 (5 bases). Trimming left V 2 bases short and J 2 bases short, with 12 bases between. The CDR3 runs to 15 residues. CDR1 and CDR2 (germline): MNHEY, SMNVEV (reference sequence). The DNA for the CDR3 is TGTGCCAGCAGTTTAGAGAGAGGGGCGAACTATGGCTACACCTTC. Encoded protein: CASSLERGANYGYTF.

This chain connects TRBV10-3 to TRBJ2-1, with D unclear. The CDR3 covers 12 residues. With 6 bases removed from V and 4 bases from J, the gap between germline ends came to 7 bases. Germline CDR1 ENHRY, CDR2 SYGVKD. The CDR3 loop reads CAISSLYNEQFF. The CDR3 DNA sequence: TGTGCCATCAGCAGTCTTTACAATGAGCAGTTCTTC.

The V call is TRBV27, the J call TRBJ2-6, with D possibly matching TRBD1 (5 bases). The CDR3 totals 18 residues. Germline-derived CDR1 and CDR2 are MNHEY and SMNVEV (reference sequence). V was trimmed by 4 bases and J by 0 bases, leaving 16 bases between them. The CDR3 region is CASSSHRRFSSGANVLTF. For the CDR3, the DNA is TGTGCCAGCAGTTCTCACAGGCGCTTTAGCTCTGGGGCCAACGTCCTGACTTTC.

The chain links TRBV27 to TRBJ2-4; the D gene is possibly TRBD1 (5 bases). V lost 3 bases and J 6 bases, leaving 15 bases between the germline ends. The CDR3 sequence is 15 residues long. The germline V gene encodes CDR1 MNHEY and CDR2 SMNVEV (reference sequence). The CDR3 DNA reads as TGTGCCAGCAGTTTTCACCACCCTGACAGAAACATTCAGTACTTC. This codes for CASSFHHPDRNIQYF.

The chain links TRBV27 to TRBJ2-5; 10 bases fit TRBD1. This CDR3 comprises 17 residues. The germline gives CDR1 MNHEY, CDR2 SMNVEV (reference sequence). The V gene end was trimmed by 5 bases and the J gene end by 2 bases; junction bases not matched to a gene: 11. CDR3 loop: CASSPQGQGRGQETQYF. CDR3 nucleotides: TGTGCCAGCAGTCCCCAGGGACAGGGGAGGGGGCAAGAGACCCAGTACTTC.

This clone has a handful of counts. The V call is TRBV18, the J call TRBJ2-6, with D possibly matching TRBD1 (6 bases). This CDR3 is built from 16 residues. Trimming left V 1 base short and J 0 bases short, with 7 bases between. Germline V lookup: CDR1 KGHSH, CDR2 LQKENI. CDR3 in amino acids: CASSPRQDSGANVLTF. The CDR3 bases are TGTGCCAGCTCACCACGACAGGACTCTGGGGCCAACGTCCTGACTTTC.

This chain uses TRBV6-5 with TRBJ2-2, with D perhaps given as TRBD1 or TRBD2 (5 bases each). This CDR3 is built from 15 residues. V was cut by 5 bases and J by 1 base, with 11 bases left in between. CDR1 MNHEY and CDR2 SVGAGI come from the germline V gene. This chain's CDR3 is CASSKGPWNTGELFF. Here the CDR3 DNA reads TGTGCCAGCAGTAAGGGACCTTGGAACACCGGGGAGCTGTTTTTT.

This clone occurred a few times. The rearrangement uses TRBV5-1 and TRBJ2-1; 10 positions agree with TRBD1. This CDR3 has 14 amino acids. Germline V gene lookup returns CDR1 SGHRS and CDR2 YFSETQ. V lost 5 bases, J lost 7 bases, and 6 bases stayed unmatched. The CDR3 reads CASRGTGVMNEQFF. The CDR3 region has the DNA TGCGCCAGCAGAGGGACAGGGGTAATGAATGAGCAGTTCTTC.

The chain has TRBV28 and TRBJ2-7; D gene ambiguous. The ends were cut back, 6 bases at V and 3 bases at J, with 12 bases in the middle. CDR3 length: 13 residues. Germline CDR1 is MDHEN and CDR2 is SYDVKM. The CDR3 region is CASRSGQNYEQYF. In nucleotides, the CDR3 is TGTGCCAGCAGGTCGGGCCAAAACTACGAGCAGTACTTC.

The chain employs TRBV29-1 and TRBJ2-1; a possible D gene is TRBD1 (5 bases). Trimming shortened V by 4 bases and J by 4 bases, and 11 bases separated the two germline ends. Germline CDR1 SQVTM, CDR2 ANQGSEA. The CDR3 has 13 amino acids. The chain's CDR3 is CSVVGSGYNEQFF. In DNA, the CDR3 is TGCAGCGTTGTAGGGTCAGGGTACAATGAGCAGTTCTTC.

This chain uses TRBV29-1 with TRBJ1-4; the D gene is possibly TRBD1 (6 bases). V was trimmed by 0 bases and J by 7 bases, leaving 15 bases between them. The CDR3 consists of 15 residues. In germline, CDR1 is SQVTM, CDR2 ANQGSEA. The chain's CDR3 is CSVEDWQGSVEKLFF. CDR3 sequence (DNA): TGCAGCGTTGAAGATTGGCAGGGGAGTGTTGAAAAACTGTTTTTT.

This clone was observed a handful of times. Other DNA sequences in the sample encode the same CDR3. The chain links TRBV6-5 to TRBJ2-7; TRBD1 aligns across 7 bases. Trimming removed 0 bases from V and 4 bases from J; junction bases left unmatched: 3. This CDR3 is 14 amino acids long. The germline CDR1 and CDR2 sequences are MNHEY and SVGAGI. CDR3 region: CASSYSRTGYEQYF. CDR3 in DNA: TGTGCCAGCAGTTACTCTAGGACAGGATACGAGCAGTACTTC.

The chain combines TRBV7-9 with TRBJ2-3; 13 nucleotides match TRBD2. Trimming at V came to 1 base and at J to 1 base, leaving 5 bases not matched to a gene. CDR1 and CDR2 from the germline V gene are SEHNR and FQNEAQ (reference sequence). The CDR3 runs 18 residues. The CDR3 region is CASSLVMGLAGRTDTQYF. CDR3 nucleotide sequence: TGTGCCAGCAGCTTAGTAATGGGACTAGCGGGACGCACAGATACGCAGTATTTT.

This clone showed up just a few times. CDR3 bases: TGTGCCTGGAGTCACGCCGGCCAGAAGACCCAGTACTTC. Translated: CAWSHAGQKTQYF. V is TRBV30 and J is TRBJ2-5; D ambiguous. The germline V gene has CDR1 GTSNPN and CDR2 SVGIG (reference sequence). CDR3 length equals 13 residues. Trimming removed 2 bases from V and 6 bases from J, with 13 bases in between.

The rearrangement uses TRBV7-3 and TRBJ2-1; D is undetermined. Trimming took off 5 bases at V and 5 bases at J, with 13 bases between the two ends. Looked up from germline, CDR1 is SGHTA and CDR2 is FQGTGA. The CDR3 has 14 amino acids. In nucleotides, the CDR3 is TGTGCCAGCAGCCTCCAAACATCAAACAATGAGCAGTTCTTC. Translated: CASSLQTSNNEQFF. The variable domain in full, completed from reference TRBV7-3 and TRBJ2-1, reads GAGVSQTPSNKVTEKGKYVELRCDPISGHTALYWYRQSLGQGPEFLIYFQGTGAADDSGLPNDRFFAVRPEGSVSTLKIQRTERGDSAVYLCASSLQTSNNEQFFGPGTRLTVL.

A few counts support this clone. The chain uses TRBV13 and TRBJ1-1; D is perhaps TRBD1 (5 bases). The CDR3 has 17 residues. CDR1 PRHDT and CDR2 FYEKMQ come from the germline V gene (reference sequence). With 5 bases removed from V and 0 bases from J, the gap between germline ends came to 19 bases. The CDR3 spells CASSLIIYRTMNTEAFF. For the CDR3, the DNA is TGTGCCAGCAGCCTGATAATCTACAGGACCATGAACACTGAAGCTTTCTTT.

The chain joins TRBV30 to TRBJ2-7, with D maybe TRBD1 (5 bases). Trimming left V 4 bases short and J 4 bases short, with 14 bases between. Germline values: CDR1 GTSNPN, CDR2 SVGIG (reference sequence). The CDR3 is 13 amino acids. In DNA form, the CDR3 reads TGTGCCTGGAAGGGCAGTGGGGCGTACGAGCAGTACTTC. Translating it yields CAWKGSGAYEQYF.